This is a list of T cell receptor beta chains from one sample in a study of OX40 agonist ivuxolimab in advanced cancers. TCRdb's copy holds only in-frame clones and misses some; the assay was immunoSEQ multiplex PCR. Of 90,000 to 100,000 clones listed, roughly 90% are singletons. The input for sequencing was CD4+ or CD8+ T cells sorted from blood, taken in a trial of the OX40 agonist ivuxolimab. All receptors come from an adult with an advanced solid tumor such as melanoma, head and neck, liver or kidney cancer. The conserved cysteine and the conserved F or W are not part of the CDR3 here. Each record gives: J gene, V gene, CDR3 protein.

>TRBJ1-1|TRBV6-5
ASSYTGGSTEAF
>TRBJ2-4|TRBV30
AWSESAGGNIQY
>TRBJ2-2|TRBV4-3
ASSQEAQVFTGELF
>TRBJ1-4|TRBV7-9
ASSLMGEKLF
>TRBJ2-2|TRBV28
ASSVSSGAGGNTGELF
>TRBJ2-7|TRBV5-1
ASSPLSLGSYEQY
>TRBJ2-7|TRBV4-3
ASSQEGTGSHEQY
>TRBJ2-4|TRBV29-1
SVEGQLNIQY
>TRBJ2-1|TRBV30
AWRSSGAYNEQF
>TRBJ1-2|TRBV28
ASRSRTGTFYGYT
>TRBJ2-7|TRBV19
ASCDSYEQY
>TRBJ2-7|TRBV11-2
ASSLRTSGRWGSYEQY
>TRBJ2-3|TRBV7-8
ASSPRTGGPFTDTQY
>TRBJ2-3|TRBV29-1
SVEVMAATDTQY
>TRBJ2-7|TRBV30
AWSVGWGDYEQY
>TRBJ2-3|TRBV9
ASSVGSGRGIDTQY
>TRBJ1-1|TRBV7-2
ASSLGGGVGAEAF
>TRBJ2-3|TRBV19
ASSMRGTDTQY
>TRBJ1-1|TRBV19
ASSLTPRSNTEAF
>TRBJ1-5|TRBV2
ASSEGRDQPQH
>TRBJ2-7|TRBV5-1
ASSWGQDPYEQY
>TRBJ1-5|TRBV28
ASRPTGVGYSNQPQH
>TRBJ2-7|TRBV4-2
ASSQEPTAPNEQY
>TRBJ1-5|TRBV7-9
ASSLGTELQPQH
>TRBJ2-5|TRBV9
ASSVLGGETQY
>TRBJ2-7|TRBV2
ASSEGSISYEQY
>TRBJ2-7|TRBV28
ASSLAGSSYEQY
>TRBJ2-1|TRBV4-3
ASSSLGSSYNEQF
>TRBJ1-1|TRBV11-3
ASSLDLTSEAF
>TRBJ1-1|TRBV29-1
SVIKNTEAF
>TRBJ2-7|TRBV6-5
ASSYREGWGEQY
>TRBJ1-4|TRBV4-1
ASSQAGLTNGKLF
>TRBJ1-1|TRBV5-1
ASSSGQGRSWTEAF
>TRBJ2-6|TRBV6-1
ATKEDSGANVLT
>TRBJ1-2|TRBV6-1
ASSAEILFYGYT
>TRBJ2-1|TRBV30
AWSRDAGSYNEQF
>TRBJ1-2|TRBV7-9
ASSLASQTGGGYGYT